The 30 T cell receptor beta chains presented below share a single source sample, sequenced in a study of T cell responses to AZD1222 COVID-19 vaccine. Sequencing was performed with immunoSEQ multiplex PCR; in TCRdb, only in-frame clones are kept and a portion is missing. The sample lists 120,000 to 150,000 clones, 92% seen once, with approximately 9% in the top ten. The specimen comprised peripheral blood, sampled 28 days after the second AZD1222 dose. The receptors here all came from an adult who received the AZD1222 COVID-19 vaccine.

The chain is built from TRBV27 and TRBJ1-1; 8 bases align to TRBD1. This CDR3 has 12 amino acids. Per germline, CDR1 MNHEY and CDR2 SMNVEV (reference sequence). V lost 8 bases and J lost 6; bases outside the gene matches: 5. DNA for the CDR3: TGTGCCAGCTCCTACAGGGGGGCTGAAGCTTTCTTT. It encodes CASSYRGAEAFF.

This clone was seen a single time. The V gene is TRBV4-3, the J gene TRBJ1-2, with D uncertain. The CDR3 extends over 15 amino acids. V was clipped by 0 bases and J by 4 bases, with 12 bases between them. The germline V gene has CDR1 LGHNA and CDR2 YSLEER. CDR3 DNA sequence: TGCGCCAGCAGCCAAGATAGGGCGATAACCTATGGCTACACCTTC. The encoded protein is CASSQDRAITYGYTF.

The V and J genes are TRBV7-2 and TRBJ2-2, with 7 bases identical to TRBD2. The CDR3 runs 15 residues. The V segment lost 5 bases and the J segment 5 bases; nucleotides outside the gene matches: 8. Germline-derived CDR1 and CDR2 are SGHTA and FQGNSA. CDR3 in amino acids: CASSPSGTATGELFF. As DNA, the CDR3 is TGTGCCAGCAGCCCTAGCGGCACAGCGACCGGGGAGCTGTTTTTT.

The gene calls are TRBV7-2 and TRBJ1-1, with D maybe TRBD1 (6 bases). V lost 1 base to trimming and J lost 5 bases, with 11 bases between them. The CDR3 contains 14 residues. CDR1 and CDR2 (germline): SGHTA, FQGNSA. The CDR3 reads CASSLGAQGTEAFF. The CDR3 DNA is TGTGCCAGCAGCTTAGGGGCCCAGGGGACTGAAGCTTTCTTT.

This clone was counted once. The chain has TRBV5-1 and TRBJ2-5, with D unclear. With 0 bases removed from V and 6 bases from J, the gap between germline ends came to 6 bases. Germline-derived CDR1 and CDR2 are SGHRS and YFSETQ. This CDR3 has 12 residues. CDR3 bases: TGCGCCAGCAGCTTGGAACAGAAGACCCAGTACTTC. Translation gives CASSLEQKTQYF.

The rearrangement uses TRBV2 and TRBJ2-7; 10 positions match TRBD2. CDR1 is SNHLY and CDR2 is FYNNEI in the germline V gene. CDR3 length: 15 residues. The V and J ends lost 1 base and 9 bases, in that order; junction bases with no gene match: 9. The CDR3 nucleotides are TGTGCCAGCAGTGAAGGAGCGGGAGGGCCGATGAGGCAGTACTTC. It is translated as CASSEGAGGPMRQYF.

This chain links TRBV9 with TRBJ1-1; TRBD1 is a possible D gene (5 bases). The CDR3 is made up of 14 amino acids. Germline V gives CDR1 SGDLS, CDR2 YYNGEE. The V end was cut by 0 bases, the J end by 4 bases, with 10 bases between. This CDR3 reads CASSVGRGGTEAFF. The CDR3 coding sequence is TGTGCCAGCAGCGTAGGTAGGGGTGGCACTGAAGCTTTCTTT.

The chain recombines TRBV6-6 with TRBJ2-4, with no clear D. Germline V lookup: CDR1 MNHNY, CDR2 SVGAGI (reference sequence). The CDR3 contains 14 residues. Trimming took 2 bases from V and 0 from J, leaving 5 bases between them. The CDR3 DNA reads TGTGCCAGCAGTTACCTCGTAGCCAAAAACATTCAGTACTTC. Translation: CASSYLVAKNIQYF.

The sample holds a few counts of this clone. The rearrangement joins TRBV7-2 to TRBJ2-7; TRBD1 agrees at 7 bases. The J segment lost 7 bases and the V segment lost 1 base, leaving 4 bases of the junction unmatched. CDR1 and CDR2 (germline): SGHTA, FQGNSA. CDR3 length: 13 residues. This CDR3 reads CASSLGQGREQYF. The CDR3 DNA sequence: TGTGCCAGCAGCTTAGGACAGGGCCGAGAGCAGTACTTC.

The chain uses TRBV28 and TRBJ1-5; D gene unclear. V lost 1 base and J lost 0, with 13 bases in between. The germline gives CDR1 MDHEN, CDR2 SYDVKM. The CDR3 extends over 17 amino acids. CDR3 sequence reads: CASSLYFPLDSNQPQHF. The CDR3 DNA follows: TGTGCCAGCAGTTTATATTTTCCGCTCGATAGCAATCAGCCCCAGCATTTT. The entire variable domain, with the rest obtained from reference TRBV28 and TRBJ1-5, is as follows: DVKVTQSSRYLVKRTGEKVFLECVQDMDHENMFWYRQDPGLGLRLIYFSYDVKMKEKGDIPEGYSVSREKKERFSLILESASTNQTSMYLCASSLYFPLDSNQPQHFGDGTRLSIL.

The rearrangement uses TRBV5-5 and TRBJ1-3; D gene unclear. V was trimmed by 0 bases and J by 0 bases, leaving 10 bases between them. The CDR3 consists of 16 residues. From germline, CDR1 is SGHKS and CDR2 YYEKEE (reference sequence). In DNA form, the CDR3 reads TGTGCCAGCAGCTTGGACCAGGCCCACTCTGGAAACACCATATATTTT. Its protein is CASSLDQAHSGNTIYF.

The genes are TRBV3-1 (or the pseudogene TRBV3-2) and TRBJ2-7, with D perhaps given as TRBD1 or TRBD2 (6 bases each). V gave up 4 bases and J gave up 2 bases, with 15 bases separating them. Germline values: CDR1 LGHDT, CDR2 YNNKEL (reference sequence). CDR3 length equals 15 residues. DNA of the CDR3: TGTGCCAGCAGCCGCTTTGGGGGGCAAGCCTACGAGCAGTACTTC. Amino acids: CASSRFGGQAYEQYF.

The DNA for the CDR3 is TGTGCCAGCTCATATGGACAGAGGAACACTGAAGCTTTCTTT. Its translation: CASSYGQRNTEAFF. The chain couples TRBV2 to TRBJ1-1; possibly TRBD1 for D (6 bases). The CDR3 spans 14 residues. Germline CDR1 and CDR2: SNHLY and FYNNEI. Trimming left V 8 bases short and J 1 base short, with 14 bases between.

V usage is TRBV4-2 and J usage is TRBJ2-4; 14 nucleotides align to TRBD2. The ends lost 2 bases at V and 1 base at J; junction bases unmatched: 10. Germline V lookup: CDR1 LGHNA, CDR2 YNFKEQ. The CDR3 sequence is 20 residues long. Here the CDR3 reads CASSQRGLAGESGAKNIQYF. CDR3 DNA sequence: TGTGCCAGCAGCCAAAGGGGACTAGCGGGAGAGAGTGGGGCCAAAAACATTCAGTACTTC.

This clone was observed many times. The rearrangement joins TRBV6-4 to TRBJ2-2; D is unclear. This CDR3 spans 13 amino acids. Trimming took off 0 bases at V and 3 bases at J, with 2 bases between the two ends. Germline V gene lookup returns CDR1 MRHNA and CDR2 SNTAGT. DNA for the CDR3: TGTGCCAGCAGTGACTCACACACCGGGGAGCTGTTTTTT. Amino acids: CASSDSHTGELFF.

The chain carries TRBV11-2 and TRBJ2-1, with a weak D call TRBD1 (7 bases). Germline CDR1 and CDR2: SGHAT and FQNNGV. The CDR3 consists of 16 residues. Trimming took 5 bases from V and 7 from J, leaving 21 bases between them. The DNA for the CDR3 is TGTGCCAGCAGCGGGAGGTATTCGACAGGGTTGAATGAGCAGTTCTTC. Its translation is CASSGRYSTGLNEQFF.

This sequence joins TRBV7-2 and TRBJ1-2, with unresolved D. V lost 1 base to trimming and J lost 4 bases, with 16 bases between them. Germline V gene sequence: CDR1 SGHTA, CDR2 FQGNSA. The CDR3 spans 16 residues. CDR3 DNA: TGTGCCAGCAGCTTAGGTTCTTTTAGTGGAGGCTATGGCTACACCTTC. Translating gives CASSLGSFSGGYGYTF.

V and J are TRBV6-1 and TRBJ1-2, with D unresolved. CDR1 and CDR2 (germline): MNHNS, SASEGT. V was pared by 0 bases and J by 0 bases, with 8 bases between. This CDR3 contains 15 residues. For the CDR3, the DNA is TGTGCCAGCAGTGAAGCGCACAATTCTAACTATGGCTACACCTTC. Amino acid sequence: CASSEAHNSNYGYTF.

The V gene is TRBV2, the J gene TRBJ2-5; possible D gene TRBD2, 8 bases. The CDR3 is 15 residues long. The germline V gene encodes CDR1 SNHLY and CDR2 FYNNEI. Deletions cut 5 bases from V and 4 bases from J, with 17 bases between. The CDR3, as DNA: TGTGCCAGCAGTCTGCCCGGGAGGGGGCTAGAGACCCAGTACTTC. The encoded protein is CASSLPGRGLETQYF.

The genes are TRBV29-1 and TRBJ2-6; D remains unclear. The germline gives CDR1 SQVTM, CDR2 ANQGSEA. V dropped 4 bases and J dropped 1 base, with 2 bases sitting between them. CDR3 length equals 12 residues. CDR3 protein: CSVGSGANVLTF. The CDR3 nucleotides read TGCAGCGTTGGGTCTGGGGCCAACGTCCTGACTTTC.

CDR3 amino acids: CASSHTGTEVTGELFF. CDR3 DNA: TGTGCCAGCAGCCACACCGGGACAGAAGTCACCGGGGAGCTGTTTTTT. The chain has TRBV3-1 (or the pseudogene TRBV3-2) and TRBJ2-2; the match to TRBD1 covers 7 bases. This CDR3 is 16 amino acids long. V was pared by 3 bases and J by 4 bases, with 8 bases of the junction left unmatched. CDR1 LGHDT and CDR2 YNNKEL come from the germline V gene (reference sequence).

The chain uses TRBV9 and TRBJ1-2; perhaps TRBD1 as D (5 bases). The CDR3 sequence is 14 residues long. Deletions cut 0 bases from V and 8 bases from J, with 14 bases between. Germline V gene sequence: CDR1 SGDLS, CDR2 YYNGEE. CDR3 sequence reads: CASSVAGGQGGYTF. The CDR3 DNA reads TGTGCCAGCAGCGTAGCGGGAGGGCAGGGCGGCTACACCTTC.

This sequence joins TRBV6-5 and TRBJ2-1, with 8 bases that match TRBD2. Looked up from germline, CDR1 is MNHEY and CDR2 is SVGAGI. V lost 6 bases and J lost 4; bases outside the gene matches: 5. The CDR3 is 14 residues long. CDR3 region: CASSGSGKYNEQFF. The CDR3 DNA reads TGTGCCAGCAGCGGTAGCGGGAAGTACAATGAGCAGTTCTTC.

This sequence joins TRBV10-3 and TRBJ1-2, with D possibly matching TRBD1 (5 bases). Trimming cost V 2 bases and J 1 base, with 8 bases left between them. Germline CDR1 and CDR2: ENHRY and SYGVKD. CDR3 length: 14 residues. CDR3 residues: CAISERGSNYGYTF. The DNA of the CDR3 is TGTGCCATCAGTGAGAGGGGAAGTAACTATGGCTACACCTTC.

The gene calls are TRBV18 and TRBJ2-2; no reliable D call. CDR3 length equals 15 residues. V lost 6 bases and J lost 0, with 11 bases in between. Germline lookup yields CDR1 KGHSH and CDR2 LQKENI. CDR3 in DNA: TGTGCCAGCTCCCCCACAGTCGCGAACACCGGGGAGCTGTTTTTT. Protein: CASSPTVANTGELFF.

V is TRBV5-8 and J is TRBJ1-5; no clear D gene. The CDR3 length is 14 residues. Deletions cut 7 bases from V and 0 bases from J, with 11 bases between. The germline V gene has CDR1 SGHTS and CDR2 YDEGEE. For the CDR3, the DNA is TGTGCCAGCCAAAGGGAGGATAGCAATCAGCCCCAGCATTTT. Protein sequence: CASQREDSNQPQHF.

The chain combines TRBV6-6 with TRBJ1-5; perhaps TRBD1 as D (5 bases). Trimming stripped 0 bases from V and 4 bases from J, with 13 bases between. Per the germline V gene, CDR1 is MNHNY and CDR2 is SVGAGI (reference sequence). The CDR3 has 16 amino acids. The CDR3 DNA follows: TGTGCCAGCAGTTACTCGATGTTGGCAGGGAATCAGCCCCAGCATTTT. This translates into CASSYSMLAGNQPQHF.

This clone has a single count. J is TRBJ1-1 and V is TRBV6-5, with D unclear. From germline, CDR1 is MNHEY and CDR2 SVGAGI. Trimming shortened V by 7 bases and J by 3 bases, and 12 bases separated the two germline ends. There are 13 residues in the CDR3. The CDR3 spells CASKRNKHTEAFF. CDR3 nucleotides: TGTGCCAGCAAGCGGAATAAGCACACTGAAGCTTTCTTT.

The V call is TRBV5-6, the J call TRBJ2-3, with D unclear. The V end lost 0 bases, the J end lost 10 bases, and 6 bases lay between the germline ends. Germline V gene data show CDR1 as SGHDT and CDR2 as YYEEEE. The CDR3 has 11 amino acids. The CDR3 region is CASSLGPSQYF. CDR3 sequence (DNA): TGTGCCAGCAGCTTGGGACCGTCGCAGTATTTT.

The V gene is TRBV29-1, the J gene TRBJ1-3; D is undetermined. This CDR3 is built from 13 residues. The germline gives CDR1 SQVTM, CDR2 ANQGSEA. V shed 1 base and J shed 1 base, with 5 bases lying between them. The CDR3 nucleotides read TGCAGCGTTGAAGGGACTTCTGGAAACACCATATATTTT. Protein: CSVEGTSGNTIYF.